This TCR beta chain derives from a study of shared T cell receptors in the human thymus. Profiling relied on immunoSEQ multiplex PCR, and the TCRdb table lists in-frame clones only, not all of them. The data contain 600,000 or so clones, around 87% of them singletons. Germline V gene lookup returns CDR1 MGHDK and CDR2 SYGVNS. V shed 2 bases and J 2 bases; nucleotides not matched to a gene: 10. The CDR3 spans 18 residues. These data also formed part of another study, on human thymus T cells.

Sequenced input: thymocytes. The chain employs TRBV25-1 and TRBJ2-3; 10 bases agree with TRBD2. The receptor was derived from a boy in the first two years of life with a congenital heart defect. The CDR3 coding sequence is TGTGCCAGCAGTGAACAAATAGGAGCGGGAGGGCCCACAGATACGCAGTATTTT. Its translation is CASSEQIGAGGPTDTQYF.